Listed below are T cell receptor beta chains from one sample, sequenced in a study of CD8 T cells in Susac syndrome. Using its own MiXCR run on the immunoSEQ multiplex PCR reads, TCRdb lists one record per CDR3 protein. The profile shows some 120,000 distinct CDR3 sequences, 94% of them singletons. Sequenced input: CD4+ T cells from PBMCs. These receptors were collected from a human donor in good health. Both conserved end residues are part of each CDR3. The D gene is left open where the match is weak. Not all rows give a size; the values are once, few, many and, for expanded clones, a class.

CDR3nt: TGTGCCAGCAGCCTGCCCGGGGAGCAGTTCTTC
CDR3aa: CASSLPGEQFF
abundance: NA
d_gene: NA
v_gene: TRBV3-1
j_gene: TRBJ2-1

CDR3nt: TGTGCCAGCAGTTACTCGTTACTAGCGGGCTCTGGGGAGCAGTACTTC
CDR3aa: CASSYSLLAGSGEQYF
abundance: NA
d_gene: TRBD2
v_gene: TRBV6-5
j_gene: TRBJ2-7

CDR3nt: TGCGCCAGCAGCCAAGATAGTGGGGTGGTGGGGCAGCCCCAGCATTTT
CDR3aa: CASSQDSGVVGQPQHF
abundance: NA
d_gene: NA
v_gene: TRBV4-1
j_gene: TRBJ1-5

CDR3nt: TGTGCCAGCATCGGACAGAACTCCTACAATGAGCAGTTCTTC
CDR3aa: CASIGQNSYNEQFF
abundance: NA
d_gene: NA
v_gene: TRBV11-1
j_gene: TRBJ2-1

CDR3nt: TGTGCCAGTAGTATCGGGACTAGCGGGACCTACGAGCAGTACTTC
CDR3aa: CASSIGTSGTYEQYF
abundance: NA
d_gene: TRBD2
v_gene: TRBV19
j_gene: TRBJ2-7

CDR3nt: TGTGCCAGCTCACTTTCTAGCGGGAGCTCCTACGAGCAGTACTTC
CDR3aa: CASSLSSGSSYEQYF
abundance: few
d_gene: TRBD2
v_gene: TRBV18
j_gene: TRBJ2-7

CDR3nt: TGTGCCAGCTCACCAGGGGGTTCCCTAAACACTGAAGCTTTCTTT
CDR3aa: CASSPGGSLNTEAFF
abundance: NA
d_gene: NA
v_gene: TRBV18
j_gene: TRBJ1-1

CDR3nt: TGTGCCAGCAGCCAAGGATGGAAGGAGACCTACGAGCAGTACTTC
CDR3aa: CASSQGWKETYEQYF
abundance: NA
d_gene: NA
v_gene: TRBV14
j_gene: TRBJ2-7

CDR3nt: TGCGCCAGCAGCCAAGATGGGCTATATAGGGACAATGAGCAGTTCTTC
CDR3aa: CASSQDGLYRDNEQFF
abundance: NA
d_gene: NA
v_gene: TRBV4-3
j_gene: TRBJ2-1

CDR3nt: TGTGCCTGGAGTGTCGGGGAAGCCAAAAACATTCAGTACTTC
CDR3aa: CAWSVGEAKNIQYF
abundance: NA
d_gene: NA
v_gene: TRBV30
j_gene: TRBJ2-4

CDR3nt: TGTGCCAGCAGTTACTCAGGGAGGGAAGAGACCCAGTACTTC
CDR3aa: CASSYSGREETQYF
abundance: once
d_gene: TRBD2
v_gene: TRBV6-5
j_gene: TRBJ2-5

CDR3nt: TGTGCCTGGAGTATCTCGAAGGAAAAACTGTTTTTT
CDR3aa: CAWSISKEKLFF
abundance: NA
d_gene: NA
v_gene: TRBV30
j_gene: TRBJ1-4

CDR3nt: TGTGCCAGCAGCCAAGGAGGGTACGATGGCTACACCTTC
CDR3aa: CASSQGGYDGYTF
abundance: once
d_gene: NA
v_gene: TRBV3-1
j_gene: TRBJ1-2

CDR3nt: TGCAGTGCTAGAGATCTCAGGGCGGGAGGAGGCAATGAGCAGTTCTTC
CDR3aa: CSARDLRAGGGNEQFF
abundance: NA
d_gene: TRBD2
v_gene: TRBV20-1
j_gene: TRBJ2-1

CDR3nt: TGCAGTGCTAGCCGGACTACCGCCTTACAAGAGACCCAGTACTTC
CDR3aa: CSASRTTALQETQYF
abundance: NA
d_gene: NA
v_gene: TRBV20-1
j_gene: TRBJ2-5

CDR3nt: TGCAGTGCTATTTCGACAGGGGGCTTCTCCTACGAGCAGTACTTC
CDR3aa: CSAISTGGFSYEQYF
abundance: NA
d_gene: TRBD1
v_gene: TRBV20-1
j_gene: TRBJ2-7

CDR3nt: TGCAGTGCTAGAGCAGTCAGATACAACACTGAAGCTTTCTTT
CDR3aa: CSARAVRYNTEAFF
abundance: NA
d_gene: NA
v_gene: TRBV20-1
j_gene: TRBJ1-1

CDR3nt: TGCAGTGCTAGAGGGGGACTAGCGGGAGACGAGCAGTACTTC
CDR3aa: CSARGGLAGDEQYF
abundance: NA
d_gene: TRBD2
v_gene: TRBV20-1
j_gene: TRBJ2-7

CDR3nt: TGCGCCAGCAGCTTGGCCGGGACTAGCGGCTACAATGAGCAGTTCTTC
CDR3aa: CASSLAGTSGYNEQFF
abundance: NA
d_gene: TRBD2
v_gene: TRBV5-1
j_gene: TRBJ2-1

CDR3nt: TGTGCCAGCAGCTTAGCTAGGGGGGCCCTATCTATACAAGCTTTCTTT
CDR3aa: CASSLARGALSIQAFF
abundance: once
d_gene: NA
v_gene: TRBV7-8
j_gene: TRBJ1-1

CDR3nt: TGCAGCGTCCACAACCGGGGACAGTTCTTC
CDR3aa: CSVHNRGQFF
abundance: NA
d_gene: NA
v_gene: TRBV29-1
j_gene: TRBJ2-1

CDR3nt: TGTGCCAGCAGCTTAGTCCACATTGGGACTGAAGCTTTCTTT
CDR3aa: CASSLVHIGTEAFF
abundance: once
d_gene: NA
v_gene: TRBV11-1
j_gene: TRBJ1-1

CDR3nt: TGTGCCAGCAGCTTTCCACAGGTCTCTGGGGCCAACGTCCTGACTTTC
CDR3aa: CASSFPQVSGANVLTF
abundance: NA
d_gene: NA
v_gene: TRBV28
j_gene: TRBJ2-6

CDR3nt: TGTGCCAGCAGTCCGGGACTAGCGGGAGGGCCTATCACAGATACGCAGTATTTT
CDR3aa: CASSPGLAGGPITDTQYF
abundance: NA
d_gene: TRBD2
v_gene: TRBV6-2/TRBV6-3
j_gene: TRBJ2-3

CDR3nt: TGTGCCACCAGCAGGCGTAGCGGGAGGAGGATCAATGAGCAGTTCTTC
CDR3aa: CATSRRSGRRINEQFF
abundance: NA
d_gene: TRBD2
v_gene: TRBV15
j_gene: TRBJ2-1

CDR3nt: TGTGCCTGGAACAGGGGGACTGAAGCTTTCTTT
CDR3aa: CAWNRGTEAFF
abundance: NA
d_gene: TRBD1
v_gene: TRBV30
j_gene: TRBJ1-1

CDR3nt: TGTGCCAGCAGCCGACGGGACTACTTGCTGAATGAGCAGTTCTTC
CDR3aa: CASSRRDYLLNEQFF
abundance: NA
d_gene: TRBD2
v_gene: TRBV7-2
j_gene: TRBJ2-1

CDR3nt: TGCAGTGCTAGAGACAGCGGGATAGAGACCCAGTACTTC
CDR3aa: CSARDSGIETQYF
abundance: NA
d_gene: TRBD2
v_gene: TRBV20-1
j_gene: TRBJ2-5

CDR3nt: TGTGCCAGCAGCTTAGCGGGTCGTTCCTACGAGCAGTACTTC
CDR3aa: CASSLAGRSYEQYF
abundance: NA
d_gene: NA
v_gene: TRBV11-2
j_gene: TRBJ2-7

CDR3nt: TGTGCCAGCAGCCCCCACGGGGGGACCGGGGAGCTGTTTTTT
CDR3aa: CASSPHGGTGELFF
abundance: NA
d_gene: TRBD2
v_gene: TRBV7-3
j_gene: TRBJ2-2

CDR3nt: TGTGCCACCAGTGATTGGGGACAGGGGGCTGAGGAGACCCAGTACTTC
CDR3aa: CATSDWGQGAEETQYF
abundance: NA
d_gene: TRBD1
v_gene: TRBV24-1
j_gene: TRBJ2-5

CDR3nt: TGTGCCAGTATGTGGACTAGCGGGCGCACAGATACGCAGTATTTT
CDR3aa: CASMWTSGRTDTQYF
abundance: once
d_gene: TRBD2
v_gene: TRBV19
j_gene: TRBJ2-3